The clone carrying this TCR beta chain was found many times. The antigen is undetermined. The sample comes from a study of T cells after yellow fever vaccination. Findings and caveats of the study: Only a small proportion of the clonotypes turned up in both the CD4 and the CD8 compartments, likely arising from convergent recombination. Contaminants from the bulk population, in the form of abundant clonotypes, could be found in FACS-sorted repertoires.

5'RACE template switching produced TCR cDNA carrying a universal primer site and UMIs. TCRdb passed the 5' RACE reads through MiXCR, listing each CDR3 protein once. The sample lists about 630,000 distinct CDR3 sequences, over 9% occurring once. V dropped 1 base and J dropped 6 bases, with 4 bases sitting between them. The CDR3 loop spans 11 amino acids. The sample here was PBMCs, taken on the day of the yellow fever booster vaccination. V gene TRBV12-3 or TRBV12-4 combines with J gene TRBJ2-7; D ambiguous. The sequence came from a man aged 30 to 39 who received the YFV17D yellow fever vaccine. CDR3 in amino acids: CASSLGSEQYF. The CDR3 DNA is TGTGCCAGCAGTTTAGGGTCCGAGCAGTACTTC.